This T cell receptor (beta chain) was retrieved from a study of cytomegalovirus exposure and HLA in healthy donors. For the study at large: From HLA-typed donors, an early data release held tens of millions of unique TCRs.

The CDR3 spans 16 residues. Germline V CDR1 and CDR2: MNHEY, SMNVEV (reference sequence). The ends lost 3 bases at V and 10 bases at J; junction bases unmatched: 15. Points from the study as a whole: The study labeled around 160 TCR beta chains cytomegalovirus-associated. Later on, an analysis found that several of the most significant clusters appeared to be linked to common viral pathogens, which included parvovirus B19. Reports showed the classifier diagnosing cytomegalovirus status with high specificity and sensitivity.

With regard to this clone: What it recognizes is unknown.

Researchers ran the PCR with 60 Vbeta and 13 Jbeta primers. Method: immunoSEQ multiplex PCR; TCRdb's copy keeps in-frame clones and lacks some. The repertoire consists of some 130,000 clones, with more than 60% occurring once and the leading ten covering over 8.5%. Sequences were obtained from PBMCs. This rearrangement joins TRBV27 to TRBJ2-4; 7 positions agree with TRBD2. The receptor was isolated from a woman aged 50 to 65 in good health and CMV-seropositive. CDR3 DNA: TGTGCCAGCAGTTTCTCCGGGACTATCCCCCGTCAAATTCAGTACTTC. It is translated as CASSFSGTIPRQIQYF.